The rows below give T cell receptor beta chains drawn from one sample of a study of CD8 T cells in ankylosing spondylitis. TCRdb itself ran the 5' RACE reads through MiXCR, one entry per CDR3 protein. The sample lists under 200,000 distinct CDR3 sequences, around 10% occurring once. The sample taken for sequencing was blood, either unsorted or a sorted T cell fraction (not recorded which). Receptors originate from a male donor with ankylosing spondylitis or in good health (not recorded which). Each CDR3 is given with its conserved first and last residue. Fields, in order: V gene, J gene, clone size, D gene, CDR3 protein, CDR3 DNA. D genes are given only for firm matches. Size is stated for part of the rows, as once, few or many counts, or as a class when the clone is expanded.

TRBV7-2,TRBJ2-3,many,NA,CASSLGVGGPRADTQYF,TGTGCCAGCAGCTTAGGGGTGGGGGGCCCTAGGGCAGATACGCAGTATTTT
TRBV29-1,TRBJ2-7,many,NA,CSVEEKGSVEYF,TGCAGCGTTGAAGAGAAGGGGTCCGTTGAGTACTTC
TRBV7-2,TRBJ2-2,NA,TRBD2,CASSLVSGEGTGELFF,TGTGCCAGCAGCTTAGTGTCCGGGGAGGGCACCGGGGAGCTGTTTTTT
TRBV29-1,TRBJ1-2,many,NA,CSVVGVYGYTF,TGCAGCGTTGTAGGGGTTTATGGCTACACCTTC
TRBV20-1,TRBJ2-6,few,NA,CSTQVSGANVLTF,TGCAGTACACAGGTCTCTGGGGCCAACGTCCTGACTTTC
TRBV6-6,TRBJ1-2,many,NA,CASSYEAGYTF,TGTGCCAGCAGTTACGAGGCTGGCTACACCTTC
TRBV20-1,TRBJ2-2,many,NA,CSAISDRNTGELFF,TGCAGTGCTATATCGGACAGGAACACCGGGGAGCTGTTTTTT
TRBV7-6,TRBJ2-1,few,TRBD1,CASSLDFRGKDEQFF,TGTGCCAGCAGCTTAGATTTCAGGGGGAAGGATGAGCAGTTCTTC
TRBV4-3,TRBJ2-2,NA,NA,CASSQEIAAAGELFF,TGCGCCAGCAGCCAAGAAATCGCGGCAGCGGGGGAGCTGTTTTTT
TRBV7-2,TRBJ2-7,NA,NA,CASSLVVGGPRDEQYF,TGTGCCAGCAGCTTAGTAGTGGGGGGGCCACGGGACGAGCAGTACTTC
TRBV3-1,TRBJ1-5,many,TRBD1,CASSQGGTGGSSQHF,TGTGCCAGCAGCCAAGGAGGGACAGGGGGATCGTCCCAGCATTTT
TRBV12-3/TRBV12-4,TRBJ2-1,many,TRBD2,CASSLRSSGSGEQFF,TGTGCCAGCAGTTTAAGGTCTAGCGGGAGTGGTGAGCAGTTCTTC
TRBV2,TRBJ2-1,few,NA,CASSEGSTPREQFF,TGTGCCAGCAGTGAGGGTAGCACTCCCCGTGAGCAGTTCTTC
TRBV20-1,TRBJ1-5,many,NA,CSATWTVNQPQHF,TGCAGTGCGACTTGGACAGTAAATCAGCCCCAGCATTTT
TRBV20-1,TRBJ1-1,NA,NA,CSARTRNTEAFF,TGCAGTGCTAGGACGAGGAACACTGAAGCTTTCTTT
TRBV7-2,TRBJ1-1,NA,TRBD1,CVSSFRDRTFEAFF,TGTGTCAGCAGCTTCCGGGACAGGACTTTTGAAGCTTTCTTT
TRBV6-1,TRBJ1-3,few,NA,CASSVERTGNTIYF,TGTGCCAGCAGTGTGGAAAGGACCGGAAACACCATATATTTT
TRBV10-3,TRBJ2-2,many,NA,CAIREAYTLSGELFF,TGTGCCATCAGGGAGGCCTACACTTTGTCCGGGGAGCTGTTTTTT
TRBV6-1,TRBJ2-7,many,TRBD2,CASIARGGGAGEQYF,TGTGCCAGCATCGCCAGGGGCGGGGGGGCTGGCGAGCAGTACTTC
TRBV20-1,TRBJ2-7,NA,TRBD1,CSAGRTGTYEQYF,TGCAGTGCTGGAAGGACAGGTACCTACGAGCAGTACTTC
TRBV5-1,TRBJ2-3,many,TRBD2,CASSPLIAGLSDTQYF,TGCGCCAGCAGCCCCCTTATAGCGGGGTTATCAGATACGCAGTATTTT
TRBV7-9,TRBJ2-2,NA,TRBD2,CASSLYRAGDTGELFF,TGTGCCAGCAGCTTATATCGTGCGGGGGACACCGGGGAGCTGTTTTTT
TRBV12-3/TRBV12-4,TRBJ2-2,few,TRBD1,CASSRQGAPGELFF,TGTGCCAGCAGTAGACAGGGGGCACCCGGGGAGCTGTTTTTT
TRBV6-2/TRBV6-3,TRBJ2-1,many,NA,CASSYARQLSNEQFF,TGTGCCAGCAGTTACGCTAGGCAGCTTAGCAATGAGCAGTTCTTC
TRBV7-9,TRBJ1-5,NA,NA,CASSLGGTQNQPQHF,TGTGCCAGCAGCTTAGGAGGTACCCAAAATCAGCCCCAGCATTTT
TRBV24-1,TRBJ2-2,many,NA,CATNTGNTGELFF,TGTGCCACCAACACAGGGAACACCGGGGAGCTGTTTTTT
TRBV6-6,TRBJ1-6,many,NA,CASSSGDSPLHF,TGTGCCAGCAGTTCCGGGGACTCACCCCTCCACTTT
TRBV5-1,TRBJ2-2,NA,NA,CASSLVPGRGNTGELFF,TGCGCCAGCAGCTTGGTCCCAGGACGGGGAAACACCGGGGAGCTGTTTTTT
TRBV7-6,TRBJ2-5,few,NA,CASSPPTGRAETQYF,TGTGCCAGCAGCCCACCGACAGGGAGGGCGGAGACCCAGTACTTC
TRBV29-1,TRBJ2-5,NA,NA,CSVDLALGETQYF,TGCAGCGTTGATCTAGCGTTAGGCGAGACCCAGTACTTC
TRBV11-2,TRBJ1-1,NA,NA,CASSLAAGNTEAFF,TGTGCCAGCAGCTTAGCAGCTGGGAACACTGAAGCTTTCTTT
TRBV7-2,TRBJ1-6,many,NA,CASSLGLQGNSPLHF,TGTGCCAGCAGCTTAGGGCTTCAGGGAAATTCACCCCTCCACTTT
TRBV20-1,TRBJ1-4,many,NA,CSARGVMSPNEKLFF,TGCAGTGCTAGGGGGGTCATGAGTCCGAATGAAAAACTGTTTTTT
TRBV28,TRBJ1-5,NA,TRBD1,CASSHSGTGMPVSNQPQHF,TGTGCCAGCAGCCACTCCGGGACAGGGATGCCCGTTAGCAATCAGCCCCAGCATTTT
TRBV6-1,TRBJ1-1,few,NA,CASSEGAFAGTEAFF,TGTGCCAGCAGTGAAGGGGCGTTTGCCGGCACTGAAGCTTTCTTT
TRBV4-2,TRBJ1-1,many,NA,CASSHPSDTEAFF,TGTGCCAGCAGCCACCCGAGTGACACTGAAGCTTTCTTT
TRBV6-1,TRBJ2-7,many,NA,CASSDSWGIYEQYF,TGTGCCAGCAGTGATAGCTGGGGCATCTACGAGCAGTACTTC
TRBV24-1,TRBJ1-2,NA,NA,CATSEPGQNYGYTF,TGTGCCACCAGTGAACCAGGACAGAACTATGGCTACACCTTC
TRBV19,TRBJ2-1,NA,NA,CASSTKWTRLKFF,TGTGCCAGTAGTACAAAGTGGACGCGCCTTAAGTTCTTC
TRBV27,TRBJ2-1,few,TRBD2,CASSLLGTSGRGNEQFF,TGTGCCAGCAGTTTATTGGGGACTAGCGGGAGAGGCAATGAGCAGTTCTTC
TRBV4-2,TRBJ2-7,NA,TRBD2,CASSQARAGLGSYEQYF,TGTGCCAGCAGCCAAGCGAGAGCGGGATTGGGTTCCTACGAGCAGTACTTC
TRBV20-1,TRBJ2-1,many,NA,CSVPGSYNEQFF,TGCAGTGTGCCGGGCTCCTACAATGAGCAGTTCTTC
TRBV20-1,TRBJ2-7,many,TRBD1,CSARDLGTGGGYEQYF,TGCAGTGCTAGAGATCTGGGGACAGGGGGCGGATACGAGCAGTACTTC
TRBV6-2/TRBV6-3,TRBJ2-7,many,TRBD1,CASSSAGGSHEQYF,TGTGCCAGCAGTTCGGCAGGGGGCTCACACGAGCAGTACTTC
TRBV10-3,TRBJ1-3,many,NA,CAISDPPGPSGNTIYF,TGTGCCATCAGTGATCCCCCTGGACCAAGTGGAAACACCATATATTTT